Shown below are 31 T cell receptor beta chains from a single sample sequenced in a study of T cells after yellow fever vaccination. Each CDR3 protein gets one entry after TCRdb re-called the 5' RACE reads with MiXCR. The sample consists of around 73,000 distinct CDR3 sequences, almost 8% of them appearing once. The sequenced sample was CD8+ T cells sorted from PBMCs, obtained on the day of the yellow fever booster vaccination. The receptors were gathered from a man aged 30 to 45 who received the YFV17D yellow fever vaccine.

This clonotype was counted a few times. CDR3 region: CASSRDWKDTQYF. The CDR3 DNA is TGTGCCAGCTCACGGGATTGGAAAGATACGCAGTATTTT. V usage is TRBV18 and J usage is TRBJ2-3; D is ambiguous. The germline CDR1 and CDR2 sequences are KGHSH and LQKENI. This CDR3 comprises 13 residues. V gave up 4 bases and J gave up 5 bases, with 10 bases separating them.

This clonotype was seen at least ten times. V gene TRBV12-3 or TRBV12-4 combines with J gene TRBJ2-1; TRBD2 might be the D (6 bases). The CDR3 is 12 residues long. Trimming cost V 6 bases and J 15 bases, with 18 bases left between them. The DNA for the CDR3 is TGTGCCAGCAGGGGCGATCCGGGAGTTTTGTTCTTC. Amino acid sequence: CASRGDPGVLFF.

Remarks on this clonotype: A read error may be the cause here, since a much bigger clone is one base away. The chain carries TRBV27 and TRBJ2-3, with a tentative D call TRBD2 (7 bases). CDR1 MNHEY and CDR2 SMNVEV come from the germline V gene (reference sequence). This CDR3 region has 15 residues. CDR3 region: CSSSPTGGGPDTQYF. For the CDR3, the DNA is TGTTCCAGCAGCCCGACTGGGGGGGGGCCAGATACGCAGTATTTT.

This clonotype was observed a few times. The chain joins TRBV7-2 to TRBJ2-2; no definite D call. Germline loops: CDR1 SGHTA, CDR2 FQGNSA. Trimming removed 3 bases at V and 6 bases at J, with 8 bases between. The CDR3 contains 13 residues. CDR3 protein: CASSLIKAGELFF. CDR3 nucleotides: TGTGCCAGCAGCTTGATCAAAGCCGGGGAGCTGTTTTTT.

This clonotype was counted a few times. This chain links TRBV30 with TRBJ2-7; D possibly corresponds to TRBD1 (6 bases). V gave up 0 bases and J gave up 5 bases, with 17 bases separating them. In germline, CDR1 is GTSNPN, CDR2 SVGIG (reference sequence). The CDR3 has 15 amino acids. DNA for the CDR3: TGTGCCTGGAGTGTGTTCAGGGGAATGTTCCACGAGCAGTACTTC. It codes for CAWSVFRGMFHEQYF. The full variable domain, its missing parts supplied by reference TRBV30 and TRBJ2-7, is SQTIHQWPATLVQPVGSPLSLECTVEGTSNPNLYWYRQAAGRGLQLLFYSVGIGQISSEVPQNLSASRPQDRQFILSSKKLLLSDSGFYLCAWSVFRGMFHEQYFGPGTRLTVT.

This clonotype turned up a few times. V gene TRBV6-5 combines with J gene TRBJ1-3; tentative D call: TRBD1 (6 bases). The ends were cut back, 5 bases at V and 1 base at J, with 12 bases in the middle. CDR1 MNHEY and CDR2 SVGAGI come from the germline V gene. The CDR3 has 15 amino acids. The CDR3 reads CASSTGIVSGNTIYF. The DNA for the CDR3 is TGTGCCAGCAGTACAGGGATTGTGTCTGGAAACACCATATATTTT.

To note about this clonotype: A much larger clone is a single base away; this may be a read error. V is TRBV10-2 and J is TRBJ2-7; 9 positions agree with TRBD2. From germline, CDR1 is WSHSY and CDR2 SAAADI. This CDR3 comprises 17 residues. With 0 bases clipped from V and 0 bases from J, the junction kept 6 bases outside the gene matches. CDR3 loop: CASSESHSGSLSYEQYF. CDR3 in DNA: TGCGCCAGCAGTGAGTCGCATAGCGGGAGCCTCTCCTACGAGCAGTACTTC.

This clonotype was observed a few times. The chain carries TRBV12-3 or TRBV12-4 and TRBJ2-4; TRBD2 might be the D (5 bases). The CDR3 loop spans 14 amino acids. Trimming took 5 bases from V and 1 from J, leaving 9 bases between them. DNA of the CDR3: TGTGCCAGCAGTCTCCCGGGGGCCAAAAACATTCAGTACTTC. As protein: CASSLPGAKNIQYF.

This clonotype was picked up a small number of times. CDR3 sequence: CASSFALAGVSEQYF. Here the CDR3 DNA reads TGCGCCAGCAGTTTCGCACTAGCGGGAGTTTCCGAGCAGTACTTC. The chain recombines TRBV5-1 with TRBJ2-7; 11 bases are a match to TRBD2. Germline V CDR1 and CDR2: SGHRS, YFSETQ. The V gene end was trimmed by 5 bases and the J gene end by 6 bases; junction bases not matched to a gene: 10. The CDR3 spans 15 residues.

A word on this clonotype: Since a much larger clone is just one base distant, this may be a read error. The chain joins TRBV24-1 to TRBJ2-2; 10 bases align to TRBD1. Germline V gene data show CDR1 as KGHDR and CDR2 as SFDVKD. This CDR3 contains 16 residues. The CDR3 coding sequence is TGTGACACCAGTGATTCGGGACAGGGGATATCCGGGGAGCTGTTTTTT. This encodes CDTSDSGQGISGELFF.

The chain joins TRBV5-6 to TRBJ2-1, with D maybe TRBD2 (7 bases). Germline V gives CDR1 SGHDT, CDR2 YYEEEE. V lost 4 bases and J 10 bases, leaving 9 bases between the germline ends. The CDR3 spans 11 residues. As DNA, the CDR3 is TGTGCCAGCAGCGGGGGGGGCGAGCAGTTCTTC. This sequence encodes CASSGGGEQFF.

Only a few counts were recorded for this clonotype. The rearrangement joins TRBV7-8 to TRBJ2-1; the D gene is possibly TRBD2 (5 bases). Trimming took off 8 bases at V and 5 bases at J, with 13 bases between the two ends. Germline assignment: CDR1 SGHVS and CDR2 FQNEAQ. CDR3 size: 13 residues. The CDR3 protein is CASADYGDNEQFF. CDR3 in DNA: TGTGCCAGCGCCGACTACGGGGACAATGAGCAGTTCTTC.

This clonotype was seen ten or more times. The chain couples TRBV6-5 to TRBJ2-7; TRBD2 matches 11 bases. Unmatched junction bases numbered 10, after V lost 6 bases and J lost 0 bases. The CDR3 contains 17 residues. Germline values: CDR1 MNHEY, CDR2 SVGAGI. The CDR3 protein is CASRASGRSKTSYEQYF. The CDR3 DNA reads as TGTGCCAGCAGGGCTAGCGGGAGGAGCAAAACCTCCTACGAGCAGTACTTC.

The table lists this clonotype with a few counts. The CDR3 bases are TGCGCCAGCAGTCGGGTTCAGCCCCAGCATTTT. It translates to CASSRVQPQHF. The chain couples TRBV23-1 to TRBJ1-5; D uncertain. TRBV23-1 is flagged as an ORF with uncertain function. This CDR3 is 11 amino acids long. Trimming shortened V by 4 bases and J by 6 bases, and 4 bases separated the two germline ends.

This clonotype was recorded many times. This chain joins TRBV7-9 and TRBJ2-1; possibly TRBD2 for D (5 bases). The CDR3 covers 14 residues. Trimming left V 4 bases short and J 6 bases short, with 13 bases between. The germline CDR1 and CDR2 sequences are SEHNR and FQNEAQ (reference sequence). CDR3 protein: CASSSLDYRNEQFF. CDR3 in DNA: TGTGCCAGCAGCTCACTTGACTACCGCAATGAGCAGTTCTTC.

The chain uses TRBV4-3 and TRBJ2-1, with D maybe TRBD1 (5 bases). The germline V gene encodes CDR1 LGHNA and CDR2 YSLEER. This CDR3 spans 18 amino acids. V dropped 0 bases and J dropped 2 bases, with 17 bases sitting between them. The CDR3 sequence is CASSQDLNLVGAYNEQFF. The CDR3 DNA sequence: TGCGCCAGCAGCCAAGACCTTAACTTAGTAGGGGCCTACAATGAGCAGTTCTTC.

This clonotype was observed a few times. The chain joins TRBV7-2 to TRBJ2-7; D call uncertain. V shed 4 bases and J shed 4 bases, with 11 bases lying between them. CDR3 length: 13 residues. The germline CDR1 and CDR2 sequences are SGHTA and FQGNSA. Here the CDR3 DNA reads TGTGCCAGCAGCTCTATCCACCTTTACGAGCAGTACTTC. It encodes CASSSIHLYEQYF.

The chain uses TRBV28 and TRBJ2-2, with TRBD2 matching over 11 bases. Losses at the gene ends were 8 bases for V and 5 bases for J; bases not matched to a gene: 10. The CDR3 runs to 16 residues. Germline V gene sequence: CDR1 MDHEN, CDR2 SYDVKM. The CDR3 coding sequence is TGTGCCAGCCAACTAGCGGGAGTAGTTTTTACCGGGGAGCTGTTTTTT. Amino acids: CASQLAGVVFTGELFF.

At least ten counts were recorded for this clonotype. The rearrangement joins TRBV3-1 to TRBJ2-1, with 11 bases matching TRBD2. After removal of 3 bases from V and 0 bases from J, the junction contained 1 base not matched to a gene. Germline loops: CDR1 LGHDT, CDR2 YNNKEL (reference sequence). The CDR3 runs to 16 residues. The chain's CDR3 is CASSQGLADSYNEQFF. In nucleotides, the CDR3 is TGTGCCAGCAGCCAGGGACTAGCGGACTCCTACAATGAGCAGTTCTTC.

J is TRBJ2-7 and V is TRBV9; 8 positions match TRBD2. J gave up 2 bases and V 4 bases, and 8 bases lay outside the gene matches. Germline V gene lookup returns CDR1 SGDLS and CDR2 YYNGEE. This CDR3 region has 15 residues. The CDR3: CASSPGRGPTYEQYF. The CDR3 DNA reads as TGTGCCAGCAGCCCCGGGAGGGGACCCACCTACGAGCAGTACTTC.

This clonotype was seen more than once but under ten times. V gene TRBV5-4 combines with J gene TRBJ2-1, with a possible D match to TRBD2 (6 bases). Germline V lookup: CDR1 SGHNT, CDR2 YYREEE (reference sequence). Trimming left V 4 bases short and J 4 bases short, with 15 bases between. The CDR3 consists of 15 residues. DNA of the CDR3: TGTGCCAGCAGCGGAGGGCCCGGGGATTACAATGAGCAGTTCTTC. This sequence encodes CASSGGPGDYNEQFF.

The sample holds one count of this clonotype. V usage is TRBV7-9 and J usage is TRBJ2-5; D ambiguous. This CDR3 has 14 residues. V was cut by 4 bases and J by 3 bases, with 12 bases left in between. Germline lookup yields CDR1 SEHNR and CDR2 FQNEAQ (reference sequence). In DNA, the CDR3 is TGTGCCAGCAGCTCCCCCAGAAGGAAAGAGACCCAGTACTTC. Its protein product is CASSSPRRKETQYF.

This clonotype has only a few counts. V usage is TRBV20-1 and J usage is TRBJ2-7, with D tentatively TRBD2 (5 bases). This CDR3 has 10 amino acids. Germline CDR1 reads DFQATT; CDR2 reads SNEGSKA (reference sequence). Trimming stripped 3 bases from V and 7 bases from J, with 7 bases between. This chain's CDR3 is CSASSGEQYF. The CDR3 DNA follows: TGCAGTGCTAGCTCGGGGGAGCAGTACTTC.

The table lists this clonotype with a few counts. This sequence joins TRBV6-1 and TRBJ2-3; 9 bases match TRBD2. J lost 6 bases, V lost 5 bases, and 6 bases had no gene match. Germline loops: CDR1 MNHNS, CDR2 SASEGT. This CDR3 comprises 14 residues. CDR3: CASSLAGPSDTQYF. The CDR3 region has the DNA TGTGCCAGCAGTCTAGCGGGACCCTCGGATACGCAGTATTTT.

In its sample, this clonotype was seen a few times. V and J are TRBV7-6 and TRBJ2-3; possibly TRBD1 for D (6 bases). The germline V and J ends were trimmed by 8 bases and 6 bases, with 18 bases remaining between them. Germline V gives CDR1 SGHVS, CDR2 FNYEAQ. This CDR3 is 14 amino acids long. The CDR3 is CASGQSTERDTQYF. The CDR3 DNA reads as TGTGCCAGCGGACAGTCTACAGAGAGGGATACGCAGTATTTT.

This chain links TRBV29-1 with TRBJ2-7, with 7 bases that match TRBD1. Germline CDR1 SQVTM, CDR2 ANQGSEA. This CDR3 has 12 amino acids. Trimming at V came to 3 bases and at J to 6 bases, leaving 5 bases not matched to a gene. The CDR3 is CSVEPYRGEQYF. DNA of the CDR3: TGCAGCGTTGAGCCCTACAGGGGCGAGCAGTACTTC.

This clonotype was counted only a few times. The chain employs TRBV18 and TRBJ2-3, with a tentative D call TRBD2 (5 bases). The CDR3 spans 12 residues. Germline CDR1 KGHSH, CDR2 LQKENI. V was cut by 2 bases and J by 5 bases, with 5 bases left in between. The CDR3: CASSPEGDTQYF. The CDR3 bases are TGTGCCAGCTCACCAGAGGGAGATACGCAGTATTTT.

The rearrangement joins TRBV24-1 to TRBJ1-1; D is perhaps TRBD1 (6 bases). The CDR3 sequence is 14 residues long. V shed 5 bases and J shed 5 bases, with 14 bases lying between them. Germline V gene data show CDR1 as KGHDR and CDR2 as SFDVKD. Written as DNA, the CDR3 is TGTGCCACCAGTGGTGGGGGCCCTTTGACTGAAGCTTTCTTT. It specifies CATSGGGPLTEAFF.

This clonotype was observed a handful of times. V gene TRBV4-3 combines with J gene TRBJ2-2; D remains unclear. The CDR3 covers 14 residues. The germline V and J ends were trimmed by 1 base and 6 bases, with 9 bases remaining between them. CDR1 and CDR2 from the germline V gene are LGHNA and YSLEER. CDR3 sequence: CASSQVLGPGELFF. The CDR3 nucleotides read TGCGCCAGCAGCCAAGTCCTGGGTCCCGGGGAGCTGTTTTTT.

A few counts support this clonotype. The rearrangement links TRBV9 to TRBJ2-1, with 13 bases aligning to TRBD2. The V and J ends lost 3 bases and 4 bases, in that order; junction bases with no gene match: 1. The CDR3 loop spans 15 amino acids. Germline V gene data show CDR1 as SGDLS and CDR2 as YYNGEE. CDR3 bases: TGTGCCAGCAGCGCGACTAGCGGGAGGTACAATGAGCAGTTCTTC. Protein sequence: CASSATSGRYNEQFF.

V is TRBV19 and J is TRBJ2-7, with TRBD2 as a possible D gene (7 bases). The CDR3 runs to 16 residues. The V gene's germline CDR1 is LNHDA and CDR2 SQIVND (reference sequence). Trimming stripped 1 base from V and 3 bases from J, with 16 bases between. Here the CDR3 reads CASSIGGGDIFYEQYF. The DNA for the CDR3 is TGTGCCAGTAGTATAGGAGGGGGGGACATTTTCTACGAGCAGTACTTC.